These 4 T cell receptor beta chains originate from one sample sequenced in a study of CD8 T cells in Susac syndrome. The RNA, 0.5 to 1 ug, was put through reverse transcription using random hexamers. MiXCR, applied by TCRdb to the immunoSEQ multiplex PCR reads, yields one record per CDR3 protein. The sample consists of 250,000 to 300,000 distinct CDR3 sequences, over 75% of them appearing once. Sequencing was carried out using CD8+ T cells from PBMCs. All receptors derive from a human donor with multiple sclerosis.

V is TRBV4-1 and J is TRBJ1-1; TRBD1 might be the D (5 bases). Germline V lookup: CDR1 MGHRA, CDR2 YSYEKL. Trimming took 1 base from V and 0 from J, leaving 12 bases between them. This CDR3 comprises 16 residues. Here the CDR3 DNA reads TGCGCCAGCAGCCAAGGAGTACGGGGCTTGAACACTGAAGCTTTCTTT. As protein: CASSQGVRGLNTEAFF.

This chain links TRBV6-5 with TRBJ1-2; 9 bases are a match to TRBD1. The V gene end was trimmed by 7 bases and the J gene end by 1 base; junction bases not matched to a gene: 10. Germline lookup yields CDR1 MNHEY and CDR2 SVGAGI. CDR3 size: 16 residues. The CDR3 loop is CASTLLQGAYNYGYTF. CDR3 nucleotides: TGTGCCAGCACCTTACTACAGGGGGCCTATAACTATGGCTACACCTTC.

The chain uses TRBV18 and TRBJ2-2; tentatively, D is TRBD1 (6 bases). The V end was cut by 0 bases, the J end by 0 bases, with 8 bases between. Germline lookup yields CDR1 KGHSH and CDR2 LQKENI. This CDR3 is 16 amino acids long. CDR3: CASSPPEGANTGELFF. The CDR3 DNA follows: TGTGCCAGCTCACCACCCGAGGGGGCGAACACCGGGGAGCTGTTTTTT. The full variable domain, its missing parts supplied by reference TRBV18 and TRBJ2-2, is NAGVMQNPRHLVRRRGQEARLRCSPMKGHSHVYWYRQLPEEGLKFMVYLQKENIIDESGMPKERFSAEFPKEGPSILRIQQVVRGDSAAYFCASSPPEGANTGELFFGEGSRLTVL.

Only a few counts were recorded for this clonotype. The chain recombines TRBV12-3 or TRBV12-4 with TRBJ2-7; TRBD2 is a possible D gene (5 bases). CDR3 size: 14 residues. Trimming took off 2 bases at V and 0 bases at J, with 8 bases between the two ends. The CDR3 coding sequence is TGTGCCAGCAGTTTAAGCGGCCTCTCCTACGAGCAGTACTTC. Translated: CASSLSGLSYEQYF.